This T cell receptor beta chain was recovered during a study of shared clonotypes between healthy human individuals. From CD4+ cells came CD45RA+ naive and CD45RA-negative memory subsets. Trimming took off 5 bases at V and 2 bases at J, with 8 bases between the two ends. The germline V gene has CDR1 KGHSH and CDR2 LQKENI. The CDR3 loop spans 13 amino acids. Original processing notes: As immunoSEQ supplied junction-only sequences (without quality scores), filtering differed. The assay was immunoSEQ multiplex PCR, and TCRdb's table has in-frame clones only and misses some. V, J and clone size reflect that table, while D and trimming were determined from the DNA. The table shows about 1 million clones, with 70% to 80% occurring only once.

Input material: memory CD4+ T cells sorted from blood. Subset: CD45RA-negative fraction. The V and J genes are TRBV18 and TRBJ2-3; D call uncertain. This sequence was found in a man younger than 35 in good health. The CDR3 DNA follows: TGTGCCAGCTCATCGAGCTCCACAGATACGCAGTATTTT. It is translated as CASSSSSTDTQYF.